Listed below are T cell receptor beta chains from one sample, sequenced in a study of cytomegalovirus exposure and HLA in healthy donors. Sequencing used immunoSEQ multiplex PCR; TCRdb keeps in-frame clones, though not all of them. The top ten clones hold 1.5% to 2% of a sample with a few hundred thousand clones, under 80% of them seen once. Sequencing input: PBMCs. All receptors come from a woman in her twenties or thirties in good health and CMV-seronegative. CDR3s include the opening cysteine and the closing phenylalanine or tryptophan. The D gene is left open where the match is weak. Size is stated for part of the rows, as once, few or many counts, or as a class when the clone is expanded.

TRBJ2-1	-	-	TRBV7-3	TGTGCCAGCAGCCACGGGGGTGAGCAGTTCTTC	CASSHGGEQFF
TRBJ2-3	once	-	TRBV15	TGTGCCACCAGCAGCACCCCCGGGGGAGATACGCAGTATTTT	CATSSTPGGDTQYF
TRBJ1-5	once	-	TRBV19	TGTGCCAGTATTGGCCCAGACAGACGTAATCAGCCCCAGCATTTT	CASIGPDRRNQPQHF
TRBJ2-7	-	-	TRBV5-1	TGCGCCAGCAGCCCGAAGGCGGGTCCTCCCCACGAGCAGTACTTC	CASSPKAGPPHEQYF
TRBJ2-2	few	TRBD2	TRBV5-8	TGTGCCAGCAGCTTGGAGACTAGCGGGACCACCGGGGAGCTGTTTTTT	CASSLETSGTTGELFF
TRBJ1-5	-	TRBD1	TRBV27	TGTGCCAGCAGCCCTCTGACAGGGTCCCTAAATAGCAATCAGCCCCAGCATTTT	CASSPLTGSLNSNQPQHF
TRBJ1-1	few	-	TRBV29-1	TGCAGCGCTCGGGGGACTGAAGCTTTCTTT	CSARGTEAFF
TRBJ1-2	-	-	TRBV6-5	TGTGCCAGCCCGAGAAAGGACAGCGACTATGGCTACACCTTC	CASPRKDSDYGYTF
TRBJ2-1	-	TRBD2	TRBV7-8	TGTGCCAGCAGTCCGCTAGCGGGAGGGTTCAATGAGCAGTTCTTC	CASSPLAGGFNEQFF
TRBJ2-5	-	TRBD2	TRBV5-4	TGTGCCAGCAGCTTGGGGCGGGAGGGCCTGGAGACCCAGTACTTC	CASSLGREGLETQYF
TRBJ1-1	-	-	TRBV6-5	TGTGCCAGCAGTTACTCGGGGGGGATAGAAGCTTTCTTT	CASSYSGGIEAFF
TRBJ2-1	-	-	TRBV7-2	TGTGCCAGCACCTCTTCCTATGAGCAGTTCTTC	CASTSSYEQFF
TRBJ2-7	-	-	TRBV4-1	TGCGCCAGCAGCCAGCCGGGGCAGGGGAGCGAGCAGTACTTC	CASSQPGQGSEQYF
TRBJ1-1	-	TRBD1	TRBV5-4	TGTGCCAGCAGCCCTCCGGGACAGCAGAACACTGAAGCTTTCTTT	CASSPPGQQNTEAFF
TRBJ2-5	-	TRBD1	TRBV19	TGTGCCAGTAGTATAGGGGACAGGGGGATGTCAGAGACCCAGTACTTC	CASSIGDRGMSETQYF
TRBJ2-3	-	-	TRBV7-3	TGTGCCAGCAGCTTCCTCCCCGGTACAGATACGCAGTATTTT	CASSFLPGTDTQYF
TRBJ1-1	few	-	TRBV30	TGTGCCTGGGAGAAACAGGAGGGCACTGAAGCTTTCTTT	CAWEKQEGTEAFF
TRBJ2-2	-	TRBD2	TRBV19	TGTGCCAGTAGCCTAAGACTAGCGGGGACCGGGGAGCTGTTTTTT	CASSLRLAGTGELFF
TRBJ2-1	-	-	TRBV27	TGTGCCAGCAGTTTTGGAGGGGACAATGAGCAGTTCTTC	CASSFGGDNEQFF
TRBJ2-5	once	-	TRBV19	TGTGCCAGTAGTAAAAGACTAGTGGGGGAGACCCAGTACTTC	CASSKRLVGETQYF
TRBJ2-2	-	-	TRBV15	TGTGCCACCCAGGGGGGGAACACCGGGGAGCTGTTTTTT	CATQGGNTGELFF
TRBJ2-1	few	-	TRBV5-1	TGCGCCAGCAGCTTGGGAAAGGGGAAAGAGGAGCAGTTCTTC	CASSLGKGKEEQFF
TRBJ1-2	-	-	TRBV27	TGTGCCAGCAGTACTACCCATGACAGCCATGGCTACACCTTC	CASSTTHDSHGYTF
TRBJ2-5	few	-	TRBV12-5	TGTGCTAGTGGTTTGGTAGCCTCTGAGGGCGGAGAGACCCAGTACTTC	CASGLVASEGGETQYF
TRBJ2-7	-	-	TRBV30	TGTGCCTGGAGTGCCGGGAGCCGGAACCTCTACGAGCAGTACTTC	CAWSAGSRNLYEQYF
TRBJ1-3	-	-	TRBV30	TGTGCCTGGAGTGGACAGGAAAACACCATATATTTT	CAWSGQENTIYF
TRBJ2-2	-	-	TRBV21-1	TGTGTCAGCAGCACCCAGGACAGTTACGCGAACACCGGGGAGCTGTTTTTT	CVSSTQDSYANTGELFF
TRBJ1-1	-	-	TRBV5-6	TGTGCCAGCAGCTTGCGACCAGGGCCGAACACTGAAGCTTTCTTT	CASSLRPGPNTEAFF
TRBJ2-1	-	TRBD2	TRBV5-6	TGTGCCAGCAGCTTGGGGATAGCGGGGGGGCGGGGTGAGCAGTTCTTC	CASSLGIAGGRGEQFF
TRBJ1-1	once	-	TRBV30	TGTGCCTGGAGTTTAGGGGCCTTGAACACTGAAGCTTTCTTT	CAWSLGALNTEAFF
TRBJ2-7	-	-	TRBV5-1	TGCGCCAGCAGCTTGGTTGGGCAGCCCGAGCAGTACTTC	CASSLVGQPEQYF
TRBJ2-5	-	TRBD2	TRBV11-3	TGTGCCAGCAGCTTAGGGACGGGGGGGCCACAGACCCAGTACTTC	CASSLGTGGPQTQYF
TRBJ2-3	few	TRBD2	TRBV6-5	TGTGCCAGCAGGACTAGCGCTACTAGCACAGATACGCAGTATTTT	CASRTSATSTDTQYF
TRBJ2-1	-	-	TRBV4-1	TGCGCCAGCAGCACACCCACCGGGACTCACAATGAGCAGTTCTTC	CASSTPTGTHNEQFF
TRBJ2-3	-	TRBD1	TRBV5-8	TGTGCCAGCAGCTTGGAGGGGGACAGGGCCACAGATACGCAGTATTTT	CASSLEGDRATDTQYF
TRBJ1-2	few	TRBD1	TRBV2	TGTGCCAGCAGTGAATCGCCCGGGACAGAGGATGGCTACACCTTC	CASSESPGTEDGYTF
TRBJ2-5	-	-	TRBV5-6	TGTGCCAGCAGCTTGGCCATACAGATCGAGACCCAGTACTTC	CASSLAIQIETQYF
TRBJ1-1	-	TRBD1	TRBV19	TGTGCCAGTAGGCGTTTGACAGGGATCACTGAAGCTTTCTTT	CASRRLTGITEAFF
TRBJ1-5	-	TRBD1	TRBV7-6	TGTGCCAGCAGCTCCGGACAGGGCACACAGCCCCAGCATTTT	CASSSGQGTQPQHF
TRBJ1-6	-	TRBD1	TRBV11-1	TGTGCCAGCAGATTGGACAGGGCAAACAATTCACCCCTCCACTTT	CASRLDRANNSPLHF
TRBJ2-3	-	-	TRBV30	TGTGCCTGGCTAGAGGGAACAGATACGCAGTATTTT	CAWLEGTDTQYF
TRBJ2-2	once	-	TRBV4-1	TGCGCCAGCAGCCAAGAATATACAGGGTCAAAAAACGGGGAGCTGTTTTTT	CASSQEYTGSKNGELFF
TRBJ2-5	few	-	TRBV6-5	TGTGCCAGCAAGAGTCTGGACAGCACCCAGGACCAGTACTTC	CASKSLDSTQDQYF
TRBJ1-1	few	TRBD1	TRBV9	TGTGCCAGCAGCCCGACAGGGACTGAAGCTTTCTTT	CASSPTGTEAFF
TRBJ1-1	-	-	TRBV2	TGTGCCAGCAGAGAGAGCAGGGAAGCTTTCTTT	CASRESREAFF
TRBJ2-1	-	TRBD2	TRBV5-1	TGCGCCAGCAGCTTGAGTGGCGGGAGTTCCAATGAGCAGTTCTTC	CASSLSGGSSNEQFF
TRBJ2-1	-	TRBD2	TRBV9	TGTGCCAGCAGCGTAAATAGCGGGACCTTATCCTCCTACAATGAGCAGTTCTTC	CASSVNSGTLSSYNEQFF
TRBJ1-2	-	-	TRBV19	TGTGCCAGTAATAAGGAGTCCTTGGACTATGGCTACACCTTC	CASNKESLDYGYTF
TRBJ2-7	once	TRBD2	TRBV27	TGTGCCAATCACGTGGGGGGGACCACCTACGAGCAGTACTTC	CANHVGGTTYEQYF
TRBJ2-5	-	-	TRBV9	TGTGCCAGCAGCGTAGCTAGTGATAATTTGGAGACCCAGTACTTC	CASSVASDNLETQYF
TRBJ2-7	-	-	TRBV18	TGTGCCAGCTCACCCCACCGGGACTTGGAGGGCGAGCAGTACTTC	CASSPHRDLEGEQYF
TRBJ1-4	-	TRBD1	TRBV5-5	TGTGCCAGCAGCTTAGGACAGGGGAATAGTGAAAAACTGTTTTTT	CASSLGQGNSEKLFF
TRBJ2-5	-	-	TRBV7-9	TGTGCCAGCAGGGGAGACCAAGAGACCCAGTACTTC	CASRGDQETQYF
TRBJ2-3	-	TRBD2	TRBV5-6	TGTGCCAGCAGCAAACCGGGACTAGACACAGATACGCAGTATTTT	CASSKPGLDTDTQYF
TRBJ2-3	-	-	TRBV7-9	TGTGCCAGCAGCGGTCTGGGCCGGATTACCACAGATACGCAGTATTTT	CASSGLGRITTDTQYF
TRBJ1-2	once	TRBD1	TRBV7-8	TGTGCCAGCAGCCAACCGGGACAGGGTAACAATGGCTACACCTTC	CASSQPGQGNNGYTF
TRBJ2-7	-	TRBD2	TRBV7-9	TGTTCCAGCAGCCCTCAACGCGGGAGTCACGAGCAGTACTTC	CSSSPQRGSHEQYF
TRBJ2-3	-	TRBD1	TRBV5-1	TGCGCCAGCAGCTCCCAGGACAGGGGGAGCACAGATACGCAGTATTTT	CASSSQDRGSTDTQYF
TRBJ1-2	-	-	TRBV5-8	TGTGCCAGCAGCTTTCGTTCTAACTATGGCTACACCTTC	CASSFRSNYGYTF
TRBJ2-7	few	-	TRBV7-9	TGTGCCAGCAGCTTACAGGGGTACGAGCAGTACTTC	CASSLQGYEQYF